What follows is one T cell receptor beta chain and its context. No cognate antigen has been identified for it. There are no base qualities to consult, and no much larger clone falls within one base. The entry originates in a study of T cell repertoires in cytomegalovirus infection (dated by TCRdb to about 2019). Study-level background: Because public TCR beta signatures pointed to carriage of CMV infection together with the matching HLA type, the HLA type of each donor mattered for the analysis. What the research found in general, with its limitations: Cumulative frequency of public TCR beta family members discriminated carriers of CMV infection plus the relevant HLA type in this cohort and an independent approximately 360-donor cohort. The ex vivo response was dominated by HLA-C-restricted CMV-specific TCR beta clonotypes, which also provided the single most frequent clonotype in two of eight donors.

CDR1 and CDR2 were assigned from the germline V gene as SGHRS and YFSETQ. The CDR3 runs 14 amino acids, cysteine and phenylalanine included. The only DNA kept is the CDR3, 42 bases in frame from the first base. A distance of 11 bases separates the germline ends of V and J, which lose 4 bases and 0 bases respectively. Sequencing relied on an Illumina HiSeq 1500. In-frame beta chains were kept once TCRdb had trimmed the public reads at Q25 with fastp and called clones with MiXCR. Every distinct CDR3 protein forms one entry, paired with its most common genes and DNA. Present in this sample are about 530,000 distinct CDR3 sequences, 26% of which were seen just once. About 12% of the sample comes from the top ten.

The sequenced material came from PBMCs. The sequence is built from TRBV5-1 and TRBJ2-7; a weak D assignment points to TRBD2 (6 bases agree). This receptor was obtained from a human donor in good health (CMV status not recorded). Some clones in this sample may be carry-over from other donors' samples. The base sequence is TGCGCCAGCAGCCCTTCGGGAGACTCCTACGAGCAGTACTTC. This gives the protein CASSPSGDSYEQYF.